The present T cell receptor beta chain was sequenced within a study of CD8+ T cells in alopecia areata. Per the germline V gene, CDR1 is GTSNPN and CDR2 is SVGIG (reference sequence). V dropped 5 bases and J dropped 3; count of bases not matched to a gene: 6. The CDR3 has 13 residues. In each case, RNA was isolated and then reverse transcribed into cDNA as the sequencing template. Only in-frame clones appear in the TCRdb table, and some are missing; sequencing was by immunoSEQ multiplex PCR. The table records roughly 200,000 clones, roughly two fifths of them present only once. Treatment in this sample: oral pan-JAK inhibitor, 5-10 mg twice daily.

The chain links TRBV30 to TRBJ2-5, with 7 bases identical to TRBD2. The source of this sequence is a human donor with alopecia areata. This material consisted of CD4+ T cells sorted from blood, taken between weeks 30 and 35, from a patient treated with tofacitinib. Here the CDR3 DNA reads TGTGCCTGGGGGGTTCTAGCGGAAGAGACCCAGTACTTC. It codes for CAWGVLAEETQYF.